This is a list of T cell receptor beta chains from one sample in a study of post-analysis software for immune sequencing data. TCRdb re-called the PCR reads with MiXCR, one entry per CDR3 protein. The table records about half a million distinct CDR3 sequences, around 40% of them present only once. The sample was blood. All receptors derive from a girl aged 5-17 years with multiple sclerosis. The CDR3 runs from the conserved cysteine through the conserved F or W. The D gene is left open where the match is weak. The size of a clone is reported for some rows only, either as once, few or many, or as a class for expanded clones.

size: few; V: TRBV7-7; D: -; J: TRBJ2-5; CDR3: CASSLGEEETQYF
size: -; V: TRBV27; D: -; J: TRBJ1-6; CDR3: CASSFAPGANSPLHF
size: -; V: TRBV7-9; D: TRBD1; J: TRBJ1-6; CDR3: CASSKGTESPLHF
size: -; V: TRBV2; D: -; J: TRBJ2-1; CDR3: CASSEGWVSYNEQFF
size: -; V: TRBV12-3/TRBV12-4; D: -; J: TRBJ1-5; CDR3: CASSFGGGSQPQHF
size: -; V: TRBV28; D: -; J: TRBJ2-1; CDR3: CASSLQGRSSYNEQFF
size: few; V: TRBV7-2; D: TRBD2; J: TRBJ2-5; CDR3: CASTPGTIQETQYF
size: -; V: TRBV27; D: -; J: TRBJ2-7; CDR3: CASRGGDRYSYEQYF
size: few; V: TRBV4-1; D: TRBD1; J: TRBJ2-3; CDR3: CASSQVWDRGVNTQYF
size: -; V: TRBV25-1; D: -; J: TRBJ1-5; CDR3: CASSGPGQAGNQPQHF
size: -; V: TRBV28; D: -; J: TRBJ2-1; CDR3: CASSTTGTPLDNEQFF
size: few; V: TRBV12-3/TRBV12-4; D: -; J: TRBJ2-7; CDR3: CASSPRASYGEQYF
size: -; V: TRBV27; D: -; J: TRBJ2-7; CDR3: CASSFKISGDEQYF
size: few; V: TRBV9; D: TRBD2; J: TRBJ2-1; CDR3: CASSVAEAGGAMKQFF
size: -; V: TRBV3-1; D: -; J: TRBJ2-1; CDR3: CASSFGGVNEQFF
size: few; V: TRBV15; D: -; J: TRBJ1-4; CDR3: CATSRGINEKLFF
size: -; V: TRBV7-9; D: -; J: TRBJ2-5; CDR3: CASSLDPNQETQYF
size: many; V: TRBV12-3/TRBV12-4; D: -; J: TRBJ1-2; CDR3: CASSLEGYGYTF
size: few; V: TRBV20-1; D: -; J: TRBJ2-4; CDR3: CRAPGDKNIQYF
size: -; V: TRBV7-3; D: TRBD1; J: TRBJ2-5; CDR3: CASSPGTENYQETQYF
size: few; V: TRBV29-1; D: TRBD1; J: TRBJ2-7; CDR3: CSAPGQGTYEQYF
size: few; V: TRBV7-9; D: TRBD2; J: TRBJ2-3; CDR3: CASSSPVSGRTDTQYF
size: -; V: TRBV20-1; D: -; J: TRBJ1-5; CDR3: CSARTDRPPPSNQPQHF
size: -; V: TRBV7-3; D: TRBD2; J: TRBJ2-3; CDR3: CASSSAGGADTQYF
size: -; V: TRBV19; D: -; J: TRBJ2-5; CDR3: CASSTPSGEYQETQYF
size: -; V: TRBV20-1; D: TRBD1; J: TRBJ1-1; CDR3: CSADRGRNTEAFF
size: -; V: TRBV28; D: TRBD1; J: TRBJ1-1; CDR3: CATYPGQEDTEAFF
size: -; V: TRBV20-1; D: -; J: TRBJ2-1; CDR3: CSAREWEAVLDEQFF
size: once; V: TRBV27; D: TRBD1; J: TRBJ2-2; CDR3: CARQGPDTGELFF
size: -; V: TRBV15; D: -; J: TRBJ2-3; CDR3: CATSEERRGSDTQYF
size: -; V: TRBV30; D: TRBD2; J: TRBJ2-7; CDR3: CAWSAQTSGEQYF
size: -; V: TRBV7-7; D: -; J: TRBJ2-5; CDR3: CASSLGQGLWETQYF